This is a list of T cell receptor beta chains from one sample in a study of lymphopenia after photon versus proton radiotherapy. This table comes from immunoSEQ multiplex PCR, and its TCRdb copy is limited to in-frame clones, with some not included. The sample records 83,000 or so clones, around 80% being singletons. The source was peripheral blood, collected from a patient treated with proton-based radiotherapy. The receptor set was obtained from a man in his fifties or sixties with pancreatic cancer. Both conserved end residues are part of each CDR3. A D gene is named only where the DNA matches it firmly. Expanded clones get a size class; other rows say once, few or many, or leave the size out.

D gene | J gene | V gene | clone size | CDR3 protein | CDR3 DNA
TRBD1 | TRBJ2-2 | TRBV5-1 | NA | CASSFIQGDTGELFF | TGCGCCAGCAGCTTTATTCAGGGGGACACCGGGGAGCTGTTTTTT
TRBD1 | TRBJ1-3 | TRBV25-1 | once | CASSAPGTGGNTIYF | TGTGCCAGCAGTGCTCCCGGGACAGGGGGAAACACCATATATTTT
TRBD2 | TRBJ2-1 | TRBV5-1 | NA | CASNPTSDPRDEQFF | TGCGCCAGCAACCCCACTAGCGATCCTAGGGATGAGCAGTTCTTC
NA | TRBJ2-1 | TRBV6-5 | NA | CASSRPGGWNEQFF | TGTGCCAGCAGTCGGCCGGGTGGTTGGAATGAGCAGTTCTTC
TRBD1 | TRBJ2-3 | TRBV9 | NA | CASSAGQGAITDTQYF | TGTGCCAGCAGCGCCGGACAGGGTGCGATCACAGATACGCAGTATTTT
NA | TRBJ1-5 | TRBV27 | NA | CASQAMSVRPADQPQHF | TGTGCCAGCCAGGCGATGTCTGTTAGGCCGGCCGATCAGCCCCAGCATTTT
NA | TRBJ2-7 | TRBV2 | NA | CASSLDRSSSYEQYF | TGTGCCAGCAGTCTGGACCGCTCTAGCTCCTACGAGCAGTACTTC
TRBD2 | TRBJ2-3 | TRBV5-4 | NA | CASSLTSGSGTDTQYF | TGTGCCAGCAGCTTGACCAGCGGGAGTGGAACAGATACGCAGTATTTT
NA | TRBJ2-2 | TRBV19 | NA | CASSTRGGIAGELFF | TGTGCCAGTAGTACCCGTGGTGGGATAGCCGGGGAGCTGTTTTTT
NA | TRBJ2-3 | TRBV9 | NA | CASSVESIPDTQYF | TGTGCCAGCAGCGTAGAGTCTATTCCAGATACGCAGTATTTT
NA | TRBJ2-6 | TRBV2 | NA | CASTQINRPSGANVLTF | TGTGCCAGCACCCAAATCAACAGGCCGAGTGGGGCCAACGTCCTGACTTTC
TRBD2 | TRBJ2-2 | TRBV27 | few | CASSLFLAGGLKNTGELFF | TGTGCCAGCAGTTTATTTCTAGCGGGAGGGCTGAAAAACACCGGGGAGCTGTTTTTT
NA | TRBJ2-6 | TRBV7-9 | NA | CASSFWGSSGANVLTF | TGTGCCAGCAGCTTTTGGGGGTCCTCTGGGGCCAACGTCCTGACTTTC
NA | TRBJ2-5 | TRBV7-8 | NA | CASSVRGGQETQYF | TGTGCCAGCAGCGTCAGGGGTGGGCAAGAGACCCAGTACTTC
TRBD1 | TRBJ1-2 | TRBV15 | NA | CATSREKGRTGTYGYTF | TGTGCCACCAGCAGAGAAAAGGGTAGGACAGGGACGTATGGCTACACCTTC
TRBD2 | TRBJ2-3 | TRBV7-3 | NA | CASSPSSGRASPTDTQYF | TGTGCCAGCAGCCCCTCTAGCGGGAGGGCTTCGCCAACAGATACGCAGTATTTT
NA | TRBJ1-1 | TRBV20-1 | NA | CSARDVTEAFF | TGCAGTGCCCGGGACGTCACTGAAGCTTTCTTT
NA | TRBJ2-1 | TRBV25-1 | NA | CASSEYEPTGDNEQFF | TGTGCCAGCAGTGAATACGAGCCCACGGGGGACAATGAGCAGTTCTTC
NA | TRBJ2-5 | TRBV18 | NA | CASSPPTTGETQYF | TGTGCCAGCTCACCACCCACCACGGGCGAGACCCAGTACTTC
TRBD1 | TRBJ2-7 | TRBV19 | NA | CASSPRRGPYEQYF | TGTGCCAGTAGTCCCCGCAGGGGGCCCTACGAGCAGTACTTC
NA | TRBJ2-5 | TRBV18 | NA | CASSPKLVETQYF | TGTGCCAGCTCACCTAAACTGGTCGAGACCCAGTACTTC
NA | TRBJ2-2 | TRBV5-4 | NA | CASSLDGGNTGELFF | TGTGCCAGCAGCTTGGACGGGGGGAACACCGGGGAGCTGTTTTTT
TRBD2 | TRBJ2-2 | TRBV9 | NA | CASSVTSGSSNGELFF | TGTGCCAGCAGCGTCACTAGCGGGAGTTCTAACGGGGAGCTGTTTTTT
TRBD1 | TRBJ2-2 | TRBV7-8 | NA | CASSLAGTGVPGELFF | TGTGCCAGCAGCTTGGCCGGGACAGGGGTTCCCGGGGAGCTGTTTTTT
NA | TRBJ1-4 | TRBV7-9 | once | CASSLGGSGNEKLFF | TGTGCCAGCAGCTTAGGAGGGTCAGGGAATGAAAAACTGTTTTTT
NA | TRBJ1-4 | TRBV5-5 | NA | CASSSIGMGDNEKLFF | TGTGCCAGCAGCTCAATTGGCATGGGGGATAATGAAAAACTGTTTTTT
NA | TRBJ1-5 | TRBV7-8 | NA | CASSLAGALSQPQHF | TGTGCCAGCAGCTTAGCAGGGGCGTTAAGTCAGCCCCAGCATTTT
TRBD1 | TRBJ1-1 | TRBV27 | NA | CASSGTGEGNTEAFF | TGTGCCAGCAGTGGTACAGGGGAGGGTAACACTGAAGCTTTCTTT
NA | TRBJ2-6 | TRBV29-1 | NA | CSAEGGANVLTF | TGCAGCGCAGAAGGCGGGGCCAACGTCCTGACTTTC
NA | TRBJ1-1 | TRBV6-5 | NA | CASSYPGGNTEAFF | TGTGCCAGCAGTTATCCCGGGGGAAACACTGAAGCTTTCTTT
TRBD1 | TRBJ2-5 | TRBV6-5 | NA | CASSPGTGRETQYF | TGTGCCAGCAGCCCAGGGACAGGGCGAGAGACCCAGTACTTC
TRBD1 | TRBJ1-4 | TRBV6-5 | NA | CASRTQGAGEKLFF | TGTGCCAGCAGAACTCAGGGGGCTGGTGAAAAACTGTTTTTT
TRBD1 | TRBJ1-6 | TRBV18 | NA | CASSADRGSPLHF | TGTGCCAGCTCAGCCGACAGGGGTTCACCCCTCCACTTT
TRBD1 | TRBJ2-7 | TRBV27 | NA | CASKKSGTGSDEQYF | TGTGCCAGCAAAAAATCCGGGACAGGGTCGGACGAGCAGTACTTC
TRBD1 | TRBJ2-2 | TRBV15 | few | CATSRQGAGNTGELFF | TGTGCCACCAGCAGACAGGGGGCAGGGAACACCGGGGAGCTGTTTTTT
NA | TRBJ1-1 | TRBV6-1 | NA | CASSERSGPTEAFF | TGTGCCAGCAGTGAACGATCCGGGCCCACTGAAGCTTTCTTT